This TCR beta chain emerged from a study of response to subunit inactivated influenza vaccine. Germline CDR1 and CDR2: MNHNS and SASEGT. The CDR3 contains 14 residues. Findings and limits, study-wide: A suggestion made by the authors is that each seasonal influenza vaccination recruits few new T cells.

Note on this clonotype: Its antigen is still unknown. An end of the junction does not agree with germline; a read error may underlie this.

TCRdb used MiXCR to reprocess the RT-PCR reads, holding one entry per CDR3 protein. The table records 650,000 to 800,000 distinct CDR3 sequences, around 18% of them present only once. The TCR sequence derives from a man aged 50-59 years who received an inactivated influenza vaccine. This sample comprised PBMCs from blood, obtained roughly 5 days after vaccination. The J gene is TRBJ2-2, the V gene TRBV6-1; D call uncertain. CDR3 sequence (DNA): TGTGCCAGCACTGAAAACTACCCCACCGGGGAGCTGTTTTTT. Protein: CASTENYPTGELFF.